Below, 5 T cell receptor beta chains from the same sample are listed, as sequenced in a study of beta chain features in type 1 diabetes (dated by TCRdb to between 2017 and 2018). Library preparation employed the immunoSEQ multiplex PCR assay. The entire amount of isolated RNA was reverse transcribed using the High Capacity cDNA Reverse Transcription Kit, so the sequenced TCRB transcripts were expressed ones. TCRdb's version of the immuneACCESS table is confined to in-frame rearrangements and falls short of the full clone set. An unresolved V gene accounts for under half of the shortfall where checked; the remainder is of unknown origin. The sample data list tens of thousands of clones, and approximately 50% of these were observed just once. The ten most abundant clones make up 0.65% to 0.9% of the sample. Study-level results and caveats: Type 1 diabetes patients showed a moderate but significant shortening of TCRB CDR3 length in all four CD4+ subsets.

These receptors' targets are unknown. The specimen was central memory CD4+ T cells from blood. These receptors originate from a man aged 30 to 45 with type 1 diabetes.

This rearrangement joins TRBV6-5 to TRBJ2-3; maybe TRBD2 (5 bases). Between the trimmed V and J ends, which lost 3 bases and 3 bases, there was a span of 16 bases. Germline CDR1 is MNHEY and CDR2 is SVGAGI. CDR3 size: 16 residues. The CDR3 region is CASSYSGHPGTDTQYF. DNA of the CDR3: TGTGCCAGCAGTTATAGTGGCCACCCGGGGACAGATACGCAGTATTTT.

The genes are TRBV2 and TRBJ1-5; weak D call: TRBD1 (6 bases). CDR1 is SNHLY, CDR2 FYNNEI, per germline. Trimming shortened V by 1 base and J by 4 bases, and 11 bases separated the two germline ends. CDR3 length: 15 residues. The CDR3 sequence: CASSEVGQTNQPQHF. The CDR3 nucleotides read TGTGCCAGCAGTGAAGTCGGACAGACTAATCAGCCCCAGCATTTT.

V and J are TRBV10-3 and TRBJ2-7, with 8 bases matching TRBD2. CDR1 ENHRY and CDR2 SYGVKD come from the germline V gene. V lost 3 bases, J lost 2 bases, and 3 bases stayed unmatched. The CDR3 is 14 amino acids. The chain's CDR3 is CAISDGGGPYEQYF. CDR3 nucleotides: TGTGCCATCAGTGATGGCGGGGGGCCCTACGAGCAGTACTTC.

The J gene is TRBJ2-7, the V gene TRBV2, with 7 bases lining up with TRBD1. This CDR3 comprises 15 residues. Germline V gene data show CDR1 as SNHLY and CDR2 as FYNNEI. With V trimmed by 1 base and J by 2 bases, 5 bases remained unmatched. The CDR3 DNA sequence: TGTGCCAGCAGTGAAGGACAGGGACCAGCCTACGAGCAGTACTTC. It specifies CASSEGQGPAYEQYF.

The chain employs TRBV7-6 and TRBJ2-1; possible D gene TRBD2, 6 bases. Trimming removed 4 bases at V and 7 bases at J, with 8 bases between. The CDR3 totals 12 residues. Per the germline V gene, CDR1 is SGHVS and CDR2 is FNYEAQ. DNA for the CDR3: TGTGCCAGCAGCTCCGGGGGAAATGAGCAGTTCTTC. Translated, it gives CASSSGGNEQFF.